These T cell receptor beta chains were read from a single sample in a study of human T cells and chemical hapten exposure. TCRdb recomputed calls from the RACE reads with MiXCR, one row per CDR3 protein. The data show some 57,000 distinct CDR3 sequences, 9.5% to 10% seen once. Here the sequenced sample was whole blood, taken in connection with sensitization to the hapten diphenylcyclopropenone (DPC). All receptors derive from a woman aged 50 to 65 with alopecia areata. Some clones in this sample may be carry-over from other donors' samples. CDR3s include the opening cysteine and the closing phenylalanine or tryptophan. Each record gives: CDR3 DNA, CDR3 protein, D gene, V gene, J gene, clone size. A D gene is named only where the DNA matches it firmly. A row's size may be missing; if present it is once, few, many or a size class.

cdr3_nt: TGTGCCAGCAGTTACTCGATGGAACAGGGAGGGAAGCCCCAGCATTTT; cdr3_aa: CASSYSMEQGGKPQHF; d_call: .; v_call: TRBV6-6; j_call: TRBJ1-5; clone_size: .
cdr3_nt: TGCAGCGTTGAAATAGGAGGCGGAAAACTGTTTTTT; cdr3_aa: CSVEIGGGKLFF; d_call: .; v_call: TRBV29-1; j_call: TRBJ1-4; clone_size: many
cdr3_nt: TGTGCCAGCGCGGGACAGATGAATTCACCCCTCCACTTT; cdr3_aa: CASAGQMNSPLHF; d_call: TRBD1; v_call: TRBV2; j_call: TRBJ1-6; clone_size: few
cdr3_nt: TGTGCCAGCAAGGGACAGGGTGGGAGCAATCAGCCCCAGCATTTT; cdr3_aa: CASKGQGGSNQPQHF; d_call: TRBD1; v_call: TRBV2; j_call: TRBJ1-5; clone_size: few
cdr3_nt: TGCGCCAGCAGTGATCACCTCGGACGGGTCAATCAGCCCCAGCATTTT; cdr3_aa: CASSDHLGRVNQPQHF; d_call: .; v_call: TRBV10-2; j_call: TRBJ1-5; clone_size: few
cdr3_nt: TGTGCCAGCAGCGCCCCACAAAATACGCAGTATTTT; cdr3_aa: CASSAPQNTQYF; d_call: .; v_call: TRBV5-6; j_call: TRBJ2-3; clone_size: .
cdr3_nt: TGTGCCAGCTCACAGATCGGGTACTACGAGCAGTACTTC; cdr3_aa: CASSQIGYYEQYF; d_call: .; v_call: TRBV18; j_call: TRBJ2-7; clone_size: few
cdr3_nt: TGTGCCAGCAGCTTAGCCCCCCCGCATGGCTACACCTTC; cdr3_aa: CASSLAPPHGYTF; d_call: .; v_call: TRBV7-9; j_call: TRBJ1-2; clone_size: many
cdr3_nt: TGCAGCGTGATCCAGGGGGCGAGCTCCTACAATGAGCAGTTCTTC; cdr3_aa: CSVIQGASSYNEQFF; d_call: TRBD1; v_call: TRBV29-1; j_call: TRBJ2-1; clone_size: many
cdr3_nt: TGTGCCAGCAGTTTAGGGGGCTACAAAGATACGCAGTATTTT; cdr3_aa: CASSLGGYKDTQYF; d_call: .; v_call: TRBV27; j_call: TRBJ2-3; clone_size: .
cdr3_nt: TGTGCCAGCCAAGGGACAGGGAGCTCCTACGAGCAGTACTTC; cdr3_aa: CASQGTGSSYEQYF; d_call: TRBD1; v_call: TRBV2; j_call: TRBJ2-7; clone_size: .
cdr3_nt: TGTGCCAGCAGTTACGGGCGGGTGAACACCGGGGAGCTGTTTTTT; cdr3_aa: CASSYGRVNTGELFF; d_call: .; v_call: TRBV6-6; j_call: TRBJ2-2; clone_size: few
cdr3_nt: TGCAGTGCTAGAGATAGTTCCTATGCCACAGATACGCAGTATTTT; cdr3_aa: CSARDSSYATDTQYF; d_call: .; v_call: TRBV20-1; j_call: TRBJ2-3; clone_size: many
cdr3_nt: TGTGCCAGCAGCCCTGGCCAGGGGGCAGGTGGCTACACCTTC; cdr3_aa: CASSPGQGAGGYTF; d_call: TRBD1; v_call: TRBV28; j_call: TRBJ1-2; clone_size: many
cdr3_nt: TGTGCCACCTCACAGGGGGCCAGTCAGCCCCAGCATTTT; cdr3_aa: CATSQGASQPQHF; d_call: TRBD1; v_call: TRBV28; j_call: TRBJ1-5; clone_size: few
cdr3_nt: TGTGCCAGCAGCTCCATACGTAGGGGAAGCATGAACACTGAAGCTTTCTTT; cdr3_aa: CASSSIRRGSMNTEAFF; d_call: .; v_call: TRBV11-2; j_call: TRBJ1-1; clone_size: .
cdr3_nt: TGTGCCAGCAGCCCCGTAGCGGGAGGTCCTAAAAACATTCAGTACTTC; cdr3_aa: CASSPVAGGPKNIQYF; d_call: TRBD2; v_call: TRBV28; j_call: TRBJ2-4; clone_size: many
cdr3_nt: TGTGCCAGCAGTGATACCTTTTTGGGGGAATCCTACAATGAGCAGTTCTTC; cdr3_aa: CASSDTFLGESYNEQFF; d_call: .; v_call: TRBV25-1; j_call: TRBJ2-1; clone_size: many
cdr3_nt: TGTGCCAGCAGTGGGACCTCCCCACCATACACTGAAGCTTTCTTT; cdr3_aa: CASSGTSPPYTEAFF; d_call: .; v_call: TRBV6-1; j_call: TRBJ1-1; clone_size: many
cdr3_nt: TGTGCCAGCAGTGAACTAGCGGAAGAGACCCAGTACTTC; cdr3_aa: CASSELAEETQYF; d_call: TRBD2; v_call: TRBV2; j_call: TRBJ2-5; clone_size: few
cdr3_nt: TGTGCCAGCTGTAGAGGACGGGAATACGAGCAGTACTTC; cdr3_aa: CASCRGREYEQYF; d_call: .; v_call: TRBV6-5; j_call: TRBJ2-7; clone_size: .
cdr3_nt: TGTGCCAGCAGCTCCTCGGGAGGGAGCGGAGATACGCAGTATTTT; cdr3_aa: CASSSSGGSGDTQYF; d_call: TRBD2; v_call: TRBV5-6; j_call: TRBJ2-3; clone_size: few
cdr3_nt: TGTGCCAGCAGTCTAACGGGGGCCAGGGATGGCTACACCTTC; cdr3_aa: CASSLTGARDGYTF; d_call: .; v_call: TRBV6-5; j_call: TRBJ1-2; clone_size: .
cdr3_nt: TGTGCCTGCAGGGGAGCGGACACAGATACGCAGTATTTT; cdr3_aa: CACRGADTDTQYF; d_call: .; v_call: TRBV9; j_call: TRBJ2-3; clone_size: few
cdr3_nt: TGCAGTGCAGCCCGACAGTACACCGGGGAGCTGTTTTTT; cdr3_aa: CSAARQYTGELFF; d_call: .; v_call: TRBV20-1; j_call: TRBJ2-2; clone_size: .
cdr3_nt: TGTGCCAGCACCCCCCGGGCAGAAGAGACCCAGTACTTC; cdr3_aa: CASTPRAEETQYF; d_call: .; v_call: TRBV6-7; j_call: TRBJ2-5; clone_size: many
cdr3_nt: TGTGCCAGCAGTTTCTTCCGGGGGGTAGCCAAAAACATTCAGTACTTC; cdr3_aa: CASSFFRGVAKNIQYF; d_call: TRBD2; v_call: TRBV28; j_call: TRBJ2-4; clone_size: few
cdr3_nt: TGTGCCAGCCGGCAAAGCGGAAAGGCCTACGAGCAGTACTTC; cdr3_aa: CASRQSGKAYEQYF; d_call: .; v_call: TRBV7-9; j_call: TRBJ2-7; clone_size: many
cdr3_nt: TGCGCCAGCAGCCAAGGAGCTATCTCCAATCAGCCCCAGCATTTT; cdr3_aa: CASSQGAISNQPQHF; d_call: .; v_call: TRBV4-1; j_call: TRBJ1-5; clone_size: many
cdr3_nt: TGTGCCAGCAGCCAGGCGGGACAGAGCAATCAGCCCCAGCATTTT; cdr3_aa: CASSQAGQSNQPQHF; d_call: TRBD1; v_call: TRBV6-5; j_call: TRBJ1-5; clone_size: .
cdr3_nt: TGTGCCAGCAGCTTAGTCTCTTCCTCTGGGGCCAACGTCCTGACTTTC; cdr3_aa: CASSLVSSSGANVLTF; d_call: .; v_call: TRBV7-2; j_call: TRBJ2-6; clone_size: few
cdr3_nt: TGTGCCAGCAGCTCCTTACTAGCGGGGGGACCCTACGAGCAGTACTTC; cdr3_aa: CASSSLLAGGPYEQYF; d_call: TRBD2; v_call: TRBV7-9; j_call: TRBJ2-7; clone_size: .
cdr3_nt: TGCGCCAGCAGCTTGGAGGGCGGCGCCCGGAACACTGAAGCTTTCTTT; cdr3_aa: CASSLEGGARNTEAFF; d_call: .; v_call: TRBV5-1; j_call: TRBJ1-1; clone_size: many
cdr3_nt: TGTGCCAGCAGGCCAGACAGAAGGGGAAACACTGAAGCTTTCTTT; cdr3_aa: CASRPDRRGNTEAFF; d_call: .; v_call: TRBV12-3/TRBV12-4; j_call: TRBJ1-1; clone_size: many
cdr3_nt: TGTGCCAGCAGTGAATCCCTCGGGGGACCCCAGGACACTGAAGCTTTCTTT; cdr3_aa: CASSESLGGPQDTEAFF; d_call: .; v_call: TRBV25-1; j_call: TRBJ1-1; clone_size: many
cdr3_nt: TGTGCCAGCAGCCACTACACGAACACCGGGGAGCTGTTTTTT; cdr3_aa: CASSHYTNTGELFF; d_call: .; v_call: TRBV7-6; j_call: TRBJ2-2; clone_size: .
cdr3_nt: TGTGCCAGCAGCCAAGGACAGGGGCAAAAACTGTTTTTT; cdr3_aa: CASSQGQGQKLFF; d_call: TRBD1; v_call: TRBV7-6; j_call: TRBJ1-4; clone_size: .
cdr3_nt: TGTGCCAGCAGCCCCGCAGGGGGGCTAGCGGGGACCGGGGAGCTGTTTTTT; cdr3_aa: CASSPAGGLAGTGELFF; d_call: TRBD2; v_call: TRBV5-5; j_call: TRBJ2-2; clone_size: many
cdr3_nt: TGTGCCAGCAGCAATCAGGGTTCTCATCCCGGGGAGCTGTTTTTT; cdr3_aa: CASSNQGSHPGELFF; d_call: .; v_call: TRBV11-2; j_call: TRBJ2-2; clone_size: few
cdr3_nt: TGTGCCAGCAGCCAAGTCCTCGGCAGGGCTAGAGGCAAAAACATTCAGTACTTC; cdr3_aa: CASSQVLGRARGKNIQYF; d_call: .; v_call: TRBV3-1; j_call: TRBJ2-4; clone_size: many
cdr3_nt: TGTGCCAGCAGTTACCAGGGGGCGGTCGCCGGGGAGCTGTTTTTT; cdr3_aa: CASSYQGAVAGELFF; d_call: TRBD1; v_call: TRBV6-5; j_call: TRBJ2-2; clone_size: many
cdr3_nt: TGTGCCAGCAGCCACGGCGCGGAGCCCTGGAAAGCTTTCTTT; cdr3_aa: CASSHGAEPWKAFF; d_call: .; v_call: TRBV6-2/TRBV6-3; j_call: TRBJ1-1; clone_size: many
cdr3_nt: TGCAGCGGCATGGGGTACAGCATCGTGAACACTGAAGCTTTCTTT; cdr3_aa: CSGMGYSIVNTEAFF; d_call: .; v_call: TRBV29-1; j_call: TRBJ1-1; clone_size: many